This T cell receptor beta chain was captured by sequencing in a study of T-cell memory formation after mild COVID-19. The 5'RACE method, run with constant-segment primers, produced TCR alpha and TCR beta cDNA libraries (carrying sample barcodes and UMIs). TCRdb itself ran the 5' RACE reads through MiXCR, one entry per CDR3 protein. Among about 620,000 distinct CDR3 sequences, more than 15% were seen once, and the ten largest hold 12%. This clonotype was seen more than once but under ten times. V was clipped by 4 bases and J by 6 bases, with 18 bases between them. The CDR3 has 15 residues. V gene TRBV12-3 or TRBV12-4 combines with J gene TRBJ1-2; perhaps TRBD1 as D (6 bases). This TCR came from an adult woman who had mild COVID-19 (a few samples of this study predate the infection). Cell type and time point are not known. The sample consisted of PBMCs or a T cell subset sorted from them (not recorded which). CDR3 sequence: CASSSLARGVDGYTF. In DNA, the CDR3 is TGTGCCAGCAGTTCCCTCGCCAGGGGCGTAGATGGCTACACCTTC.